What follows are 24 T cell receptor beta chains derived from one specimen sequenced in a study of shared clonotypes between healthy human individuals. Some clones are missing from TCRdb's copy, which holds only in-frame ones; the method was immunoSEQ multiplex PCR. The table records 2 million to 2.5 million clones, more than 90% of them present only once. The sequencing sample was made of naive CD4+ T cells sorted from blood. The subset here: CD45RA+ positively selected. The receptors derive from a man younger than 30 in good health.

The chain is built from TRBV5-4 and TRBJ2-3, with TRBD2 matching over 10 bases. In germline, CDR1 is SGHNT, CDR2 YYREEE (reference sequence). CDR3 size: 16 residues. The junction had 4 bases not matched to a gene; V was cut back by 0 bases and J by 3 bases. CDR3 amino acids: CASSLDGLAVTDTQYF. In DNA, the CDR3 is TGTGCCAGCAGCTTGGATGGACTAGCGGTTACAGATACGCAGTATTTT.

V gene TRBV21-1 combines with J gene TRBJ1-1; the table assigns TRBD1, which was not confirmed against the DNA. TRBV21-1 represents a pseudogene. The CDR3 has 13 residues. CDR3 sequence (DNA): TGTGCCAGCAGAGAAGGGGGGAACACTGAAGCTTTCTTT. It encodes CASREGGNTEAFF.

The J gene is TRBJ2-5, the V gene TRBV5-5; 8 bases line up with TRBD2. In germline, CDR1 is SGHKS, CDR2 YYEKEE (reference sequence). The CDR3 length is 19 residues. V shed 2 bases, J shed 4 bases, and the junction held 19 bases outside the gene matches. CDR3 loop: CASSLQRPGTSRSSETQYF. The DNA for the CDR3 is TGTGCCAGCAGCTTACAACGCCCCGGGACTAGTCGGAGTTCAGAGACCCAGTACTTC.

The chain has TRBV4-1 and TRBJ2-1; 9 bases are a match to TRBD1. The germline CDR1 and CDR2 sequences are MGHRA and YSYEKL. This CDR3 contains 16 residues. V lost 3 bases and J lost 4; bases outside the gene matches: 7. The CDR3 sequence is CASSQWDRVEYNEQFF. In nucleotides, the CDR3 is TGCGCCAGCAGCCAGTGGGACAGGGTGGAGTACAATGAGCAGTTCTTC.

V gene TRBV5-4 combines with J gene TRBJ1-6; 9 bases agree with TRBD1. Germline CDR1 SGHNT, CDR2 YYREEE (reference sequence). The trim removed 4 bases at V and 9 bases at J, leaving 11 bases unmatched. CDR3 length: 16 amino acids. DNA of the CDR3: TGTGCCAGCAGCCAATCCGCCGGACAGGGGATTTCACCCCTCCACTTT. This translates into CASSQSAGQGISPLHF.

The chain combines TRBV5-1 with TRBJ2-7; 7 bases are shared with TRBD1. CDR1 SGHRS and CDR2 YFSETQ come from the germline V gene. Trimming cost V 2 bases and J 13 bases; bases outside gene matches: 12. The CDR3 is 13 amino acids. The CDR3 DNA reads TGCGCCAGCAGCTTTGACGACAGGGCGCTACATTACTTC. Amino acids: CASSFDDRALHYF.

CDR3 residues: CASSSGVPETQYF. Here the CDR3 DNA reads TGCGCCAGCAGTTCAGGGGTTCCCGAGACCCAGTACTTC. The chain links TRBV10-1 to TRBJ2-5; perhaps TRBD1 as D (6 bases). This CDR3 is 13 amino acids long. CDR1 and CDR2 (germline): WNHNN, SYGVQD (reference sequence). Trimming took 5 bases from V and 5 from J, leaving 12 bases between them.

The rearrangement uses TRBV7-2 and TRBJ2-1, with 10 bases identical to TRBD2. Germline CDR1 and CDR2: SGHTA and FQGNSA. The CDR3 length is 15 residues. V lost 5 bases and J lost 7; bases outside the gene matches: 8. The CDR3 DNA sequence: TGTGCCAGCAGCCCAGCGGGAGGGGTTGTGAATGAGCAGTTCTTC. Translating gives CASSPAGGVVNEQFF.

The V and J genes are TRBV28 and TRBJ1-1; D gene unclear. CDR1 MDHEN and CDR2 SYDVKM come from the germline V gene. The CDR3 is 13 residues long. The V end lost 8 bases, the J end lost 3 bases, and 13 bases lay between the germline ends. In DNA form, the CDR3 reads TGTGCCAGCGGGCGACCGGTAGACACTGAAGCTTTCTTT. It encodes CASGRPVDTEAFF.

V is TRBV6-5 and J is TRBJ2-7; possible D gene TRBD2, 5 bases. Germline CDR1 and CDR2: MNHEY and SVGAGI. The CDR3 length is 15 residues. Trimming shortened V by 1 base and J by 2 bases, and 12 bases separated the two germline ends. CDR3 DNA: TGTGCCAGCAGTTACTTGACTACGCGTACCTACGAGCAGTACTTC. Its protein is CASSYLTTRTYEQYF.

The genes are TRBV18 and TRBJ2-1; 8 bases map to TRBD2. CDR3 length: 16 amino acids. Germline CDR1 and CDR2: KGHSH and LQKENI. V shed 2 bases and J 1 base; nucleotides not matched to a gene: 4. Written as DNA, the CDR3 is TGTGCCAGCTCACCAGCCGGGACTAGATCCTACAATGAGCAGTTCTTC. Translated, it gives CASSPAGTRSYNEQFF.

The rearrangement uses TRBV6-1 and TRBJ2-7, with a tentative D call TRBD1 (6 bases). V lost 6 bases and J lost 6, with 18 bases in between. Germline V gene lookup returns CDR1 MNHNS and CDR2 SASEGT. CDR3 length equals 14 residues. The CDR3 here is CASRTSQGFGEQYF. CDR3 nucleotide sequence: TGTGCCAGCAGGACCTCACAGGGTTTTGGCGAGCAGTACTTC.

The chain couples TRBV5-1 to TRBJ2-1; tentative D call: TRBD1 (5 bases). The ends were cut back, 0 bases at V and 5 bases at J, with 9 bases in the middle. In germline, CDR1 is SGHRS, CDR2 YFSETQ. The CDR3 consists of 14 residues. CDR3 region: CASSLGTPNNEQFF. The DNA for the CDR3 is TGCGCCAGCAGCTTGGGGACACCTAACAATGAGCAGTTCTTC.

The V gene is TRBV7-9, the J gene TRBJ2-1; D gene ambiguous. Trimming pared 2 bases from V and 6 bases from J, leaving 11 bases between. CDR1 is SEHNR, CDR2 FQNEAQ, per germline (reference sequence). The CDR3 length is 14 residues. The CDR3 region has the DNA TGTGCCAGCAGCTTATTTTTTGGGCCCAATGAGCAGTTCTTC. It codes for CASSLFFGPNEQFF. Full variable domain (outside the CDR3, taken from reference TRBV7-9 and TRBJ2-1): DTGVSQNPRHKITKRGQNVTFRCDPISEHNRLYWYRQTLGQGPEFLTYFQNEAQLEKSRLLSDRFSAERPKGSFSTLEIQRTEQGDSAMYLCASSLFFGPNEQFFGPGTRLTVL.

Here the CDR3 DNA reads TGTGCCAGCAGTGAAGCAGGGCCGGCTTACAATGAGCAGTTCTTC. Residues: CASSEAGPAYNEQFF. The chain employs TRBV2 and TRBJ2-1, with unresolved D. The V gene lost 0 bases and the J gene lost 4 bases, with 10 bases spanning the gap. Germline CDR1 is SNHLY and CDR2 is FYNNEI. The CDR3 contains 15 residues.

This clone was detected only once. This sequence joins TRBV5-1 and TRBJ1-1; 8 bases fit TRBD1. CDR3 length equals 16 residues. The ends lost 4 bases at V and 4 bases at J; junction bases unmatched: 12. The V gene's germline CDR1 is SGHRS and CDR2 YFSETQ. Here the CDR3 reads CASSRGGQGGITEAFF. The DNA of the CDR3 is TGCGCCAGCAGCCGCGGCGGACAGGGCGGGATCACTGAAGCTTTCTTT.

V and J are TRBV7-9 and TRBJ2-5; no clear D. V was trimmed by 4 bases and J by 0 bases, leaving 12 bases between them. The CDR3 covers 15 residues. Per germline, CDR1 SEHNR and CDR2 FQNEAQ (reference sequence). The CDR3 region is CASSSHLNYQETQYF. CDR3 in DNA: TGTGCCAGCAGCTCCCACCTTAACTACCAAGAGACCCAGTACTTC.

The V call is TRBV6-5, the J call TRBJ2-2, with D perhaps matching TRBD2 (6 bases). V lost 2 bases and J lost 7, with 14 bases in between. The CDR3 is 15 residues long. Germline V gene lookup returns CDR1 MNHEY and CDR2 SVGAGI. The CDR3 DNA is TGTGCCAGCAGTTACGTCGGGACTCCTGACGGGGAGCTGTTTTTT. It encodes CASSYVGTPDGELFF.

The chain couples TRBV6-1 to TRBJ2-7, with D possibly TRBD2 on 5 matching bases. Trimming took 2 bases from V and 3 from J, leaving 14 bases between them. Germline CDR1 reads MNHNS; CDR2 reads SASEGT. The CDR3 length is 15 residues. Written as DNA, the CDR3 is TGTGCCAGCAGTGAACCTCCCGCTAGCCTCTACGAGCAGTACTTC. Translation gives CASSEPPASLYEQYF.

This sequence joins TRBV6-6 and TRBJ2-7, with no clear D. This CDR3 spans 12 amino acids. In germline, CDR1 is MNHNY, CDR2 SVGAGI (reference sequence). The germline V and J ends were trimmed by 2 bases and 4 bases, with 6 bases remaining between them. The CDR3 coding sequence is TGTGCCAGCAGTTACCCACCTTACGAGCAGTACTTC. This codes for CASSYPPYEQYF.

The genes are TRBV28 and TRBJ1-2; 7 bases fit TRBD1. The ends lost 6 bases at V and 7 bases at J; junction bases unmatched: 11. The CDR3 extends over 14 amino acids. The germline V gene has CDR1 MDHEN and CDR2 SYDVKM. This CDR3 is CASRVPGQLGGYTF. Written as DNA, the CDR3 is TGTGCCAGCAGAGTCCCGGGACAGTTGGGTGGCTACACCTTC.

This chain links TRBV30 with TRBJ2-1, with TRBD2 matching 10 bases. CDR1 and CDR2 (germline): GTSNPN, SVGIG (reference sequence). The CDR3 sequence is 18 residues long. Trimming removed 2 bases from V and 8 bases from J; junction bases left unmatched: 18. The CDR3 DNA is TGTGCCTGGAGTCGCTATCCAGGAGCGGGAGGGCCAGGACATGAGCAGTTCTTC. Its protein product is CAWSRYPGAGGPGHEQFF.

The rearrangement joins TRBV4-1 to TRBJ2-3; D is ambiguous. V was shortened by 0 bases and J by 0 bases, with 4 bases between the two germline ends. Germline V gives CDR1 MGHRA, CDR2 YSYEKL. The CDR3 length is 14 residues. The CDR3 region is CASSQEWSTDTQYF. The DNA of the CDR3 is TGCGCCAGCAGCCAAGAATGGAGCACAGATACGCAGTATTTT.

The rearrangement links TRBV7-2 to TRBJ2-1, with TRBD1 matching 9 bases. This CDR3 has 15 amino acids. Germline V gene sequence: CDR1 SGHTA, CDR2 FQGNSA. V lost 1 base, J lost 5 bases, and 3 bases stayed unmatched. The CDR3 coding sequence is TGTGCCAGCAGCTTAGGGGGGACAGGGAACAATGAGCAGTTCTTC. It codes for CASSLGGTGNNEQFF.